The clone carrying this TCR beta chain was detected only once. The antigen is undetermined. Primers included in the PCR were 60 Vbeta and 13 Jbeta primers. Measured with immunoSEQ multiplex PCR; TCRdb has only the in-frame clones, and not every one. In the table there are roughly 200,000 clones, roughly 84% of which are singletons. The CDR3 loop spans 16 amino acids. With 4 bases removed from V and 5 bases from J, the gap between germline ends came to 20 bases. The germline V gene encodes CDR1 SGHTS and CDR2 YDEGEE. These data belong to a study of cytomegalovirus exposure and HLA in healthy donors. Overall study results and limits: Most subjects had HLA-A and HLA-B alleles reportedly predicted accurately by TCR beta sequences. The authors considered a cluster of highly shared sequence variants likely to be a sequencing artifact. The authors listed about 170 TCR beta chains as cytomegalovirus-associated. In a later analysis, parvovirus B19, influenza, CMV and Epstein-Barr virus appeared linked to several top co-occurrence clusters.

The source of this sequence is a man aged 45 to 65 in good health and CMV-seronegative. This chain links TRBV5-8 with TRBJ2-3, with D uncertain. The sequenced sample was PBMCs. The CDR3 loop reads CASSPRWAGTRDTQYF. In DNA form, the CDR3 reads TGTGCCAGCAGCCCCCGGTGGGCCGGCACCCGAGATACGCAGTATTTT. Looking up the rest from reference TRBV5-8 and TRBJ2-3 gives the full variable domain: EAGVTQSPTHLIKTRGQQATLRCSPISGHTSVYWYQQALGLGLQFLLWYDEGEERNRGNFPPRFSGRQFPNYSSELNVNALELEDSALYLCASSPRWAGTRDTQYFGPGTRLTVL.